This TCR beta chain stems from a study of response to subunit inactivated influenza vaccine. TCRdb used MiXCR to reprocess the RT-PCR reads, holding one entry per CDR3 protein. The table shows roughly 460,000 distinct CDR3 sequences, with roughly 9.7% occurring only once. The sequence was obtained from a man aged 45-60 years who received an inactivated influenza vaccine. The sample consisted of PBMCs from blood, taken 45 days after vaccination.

CDR3 DNA: TGCGCCAGCAGTGCCCCTATCGGGACAAGGGTAAGGGGGTCCTACAATGAGCAGTTCTTC. Translating it yields CASSAPIGTRVRGSYNEQFF. This rearrangement joins TRBV10-2 to TRBJ2-1, with D possibly being TRBD1 (6 bases). Germline-derived CDR1 and CDR2 are WSHSY and SAAADI. V shed 4 bases and J shed 1 base, with 26 bases lying between them. This CDR3 spans 20 amino acids.